One and the same sample provided the 26 T cell receptor beta chains below, sequenced in a study of blood T cell repertoires in COVID-19. This table comes from immunoSEQ multiplex PCR, and its TCRdb copy is limited to in-frame clones, with some not included. The data contain about 180,000 clones, roughly 89% of them seen just once; the ten biggest clones take up 2% to 2.5%. The sequenced material came from PBMCs or T cells enriched from blood (not recorded which). These receptors originate from a middle-aged woman with acute COVID-19.

This chain joins TRBV7-9 and TRBJ2-1; 11 bases match TRBD2. Germline values: CDR1 SEHNR, CDR2 FQNEAQ (reference sequence). The CDR3 is made up of 17 amino acids. V shed 5 bases, J shed 3 bases, and the junction held 9 bases outside the gene matches. The CDR3 coding sequence is TGTGCCAGCAGCCAAGGAATTACTAGCGGGGGCTACAATGAGCAGTTCTTC. It encodes CASSQGITSGGYNEQFF.

This rearrangement joins TRBV11-2 to TRBJ2-7, with 7 bases that match TRBD1. Unmatched junction bases numbered 11, after V lost 6 bases and J lost 3 bases. From germline, CDR1 is SGHAT and CDR2 FQNNGV. CDR3 length: 15 amino acids. CDR3 nucleotide sequence: TGTGCCAGCAGACTCGACTGGGCAGGGGGCTACGAGCAGTACTTC. This sequence encodes CASRLDWAGGYEQYF.

This chain connects TRBV30 to TRBJ2-7, with 10 nucleotides matching TRBD2. The trim removed 4 bases at V and 1 base at J, leaving 1 base unmatched. The CDR3 has 13 residues. Germline V CDR1 and CDR2: GTSNPN, SVGIG (reference sequence). CDR3 nucleotides: TGTGCCTGGAAGCGGGGGGGATCCTACGAGCAGTACTTC. The encoded protein is CAWKRGGSYEQYF.

This chain joins TRBV7-2 and TRBJ2-5; tentatively, D is TRBD1 (5 bases). This CDR3 is built from 14 residues. Trimming stripped 3 bases from V and 5 bases from J, with 13 bases between. CDR1 is SGHTA, CDR2 FQGNSA, per germline. Here the CDR3 DNA reads TGTGCCAGCAGCTTTAAAAAGGGGCGGGAGACCCAGTACTTC. The encoded protein is CASSFKKGRETQYF.

Note on this clone: The junction differs from germline at one of its ends, possibly a read error. J is TRBJ1-4 and V is TRBV7-9, with 7 nucleotides matching TRBD1. The CDR3 has 13 amino acids. CDR1 SEHNR and CDR2 FQNEAQ come from the germline V gene (reference sequence). CDR3 sequence: CASSLAGGEKLFF. Here the CDR3 DNA reads TGTGCCAGCAGTTTAGCAGGGGGTGAAAAACTGTTTTTT.

The chain combines TRBV18 with TRBJ2-5; a weak D match, TRBD1 (5 bases). The CDR3 runs to 15 residues. Germline V gene sequence: CDR1 KGHSH, CDR2 LQKENI. Trimming shortened V by 0 bases and J by 5 bases, and 13 bases separated the two germline ends. DNA for the CDR3: TGTGCCAGCTCACCACCGGCAGGGTCCCGGGAGACCCAGTACTTC. Amino acid sequence: CASSPPAGSRETQYF. The full variable domain, in which reference TRBV18 and TRBJ2-5 provide the parts outside the CDR3, is NAGVMQNPRHLVRRRGQEARLRCSPMKGHSHVYWYRQLPEEGLKFMVYLQKENIIDESGMPKERFSAEFPKEGPSILRIQQVVRGDSAAYFCASSPPAGSRETQYFGPGTRLLVL.

This chain connects TRBV7-8 to TRBJ2-3; 7 nucleotides align to TRBD2. The V and J ends lost 4 bases and 3 bases, in that order; junction bases with no gene match: 22. The V gene's germline CDR1 is SGHVS and CDR2 FQNEAQ. This CDR3 spans 20 amino acids. CDR3 sequence reads: CASSSIPGSGRVVGTDTQYF. The CDR3 coding sequence is TGTGCCAGCAGCTCCATCCCGGGTAGCGGGCGGGTAGTGGGGACAGATACGCAGTATTTT.

The chain combines TRBV15 with TRBJ1-5; 9 bases are a match to TRBD1. V trimming: 3 bases; J trimming: 7 bases; junction bases outside the gene matches: 7. The germline gives CDR1 LNHNV, CDR2 YYDKDF (reference sequence). CDR3 length: 15 residues. CDR3 nucleotides: TGTGCCACCAGCAGGCCACAGGGGGCTGGACAGCCCCAGCATTTT. As protein: CATSRPQGAGQPQHF.

This CDR3 is CASKGPQVGEQYF. For the CDR3, the DNA is TGTGCCAGCAAAGGGCCACAGGTCGGCGAGCAGTACTTC. The V gene is TRBV6-5, the J gene TRBJ2-7; D may be TRBD1 (5 bases). Germline CDR1 MNHEY, CDR2 SVGAGI. The CDR3 runs 13 residues. V shed 7 bases and J shed 6 bases, with 16 bases lying between them.

The V call is TRBV7-2, the J call TRBJ2-3; D may be TRBD1 (6 bases). The CDR3 consists of 16 residues. Between the trimmed V and J ends, which lost 5 bases and 3 bases, there was a span of 18 bases. CDR1 SGHTA and CDR2 FQGNSA come from the germline V gene. Here the CDR3 DNA reads TGTGCCAGCAGCCCCCTGGGGGACACCGGTACAGATACGCAGTATTTT. It yields the protein CASSPLGDTGTDTQYF.

The chain carries TRBV6-5 and TRBJ1-5; 8 nucleotides line up with TRBD1. Looked up from germline, CDR1 is MNHEY and CDR2 is SVGAGI. This CDR3 contains 14 residues. Trimming took 7 bases from V and 3 from J; bases not matched to a gene: 5. CDR3 in amino acids: CASKKTGVNQPQHF. The CDR3 coding sequence is TGTGCCAGCAAGAAGACAGGGGTCAATCAGCCCCAGCATTTT.

This clone has only one observation. The genes are TRBV7-9 and TRBJ1-2, with D tentatively TRBD1 (5 bases). The CDR3 runs 13 residues. Germline CDR1 and CDR2: SEHNR and FQNEAQ (reference sequence). V was cut by 5 bases and J by 3 bases, with 10 bases left in between. The CDR3 nucleotides are TGTGCCAGCAGCCCGGACACGGACTATGGCTACACCTTC. It codes for CASSPDTDYGYTF.

The genes are TRBV2 and TRBJ1-1; weak D call: TRBD1 (5 bases). V lost 3 bases and J 7 bases, leaving 9 bases between the germline ends. CDR1 SNHLY and CDR2 FYNNEI come from the germline V gene. This CDR3 contains 12 residues. The CDR3 protein is CASSEDQGEAFF. Written as DNA, the CDR3 is TGTGCCAGCAGTGAGGATCAGGGTGAAGCTTTCTTT.

V gene TRBV6-5 combines with J gene TRBJ2-7; D may be TRBD1 (6 bases). Germline CDR1 reads MNHEY; CDR2 reads SVGAGI. CDR3 length: 14 residues. The V end lost 8 bases, the J end lost 5 bases, and 19 bases lay between the germline ends. The CDR3 sequence is CASRYRVLTDEQYF. CDR3 bases: TGTGCCAGCCGCTACAGGGTTCTAACGGACGAGCAGTACTTC.

This chain connects TRBV4-1 to TRBJ2-3, with TRBD1 matching 7 bases. This CDR3 comprises 16 residues. After removal of 5 bases from V and 3 bases from J, the junction contained 11 bases not matched to a gene. Germline CDR1 and CDR2: MGHRA and YSYEKL. DNA for the CDR3: TGCGCCAGCAGCGTAACACAGGGGAAGTGGACAGATACGCAGTATTTT. Residues: CASSVTQGKWTDTQYF.

The V and J genes are TRBV7-9 and TRBJ2-7; TRBD1 is a possible D gene (5 bases). The CDR3 runs to 12 residues. Trimming took off 9 bases at V and 1 base at J, with 10 bases between the two ends. CDR1 SEHNR and CDR2 FQNEAQ come from the germline V gene (reference sequence). The CDR3 nucleotides are TGTGCCAGTTCTACAGGATCCTACGAGCAGTACTTC. Protein product: CASSTGSYEQYF.

The chain couples TRBV9 to TRBJ2-7; TRBD2 aligns across 8 bases. V shed 4 bases, J shed 5 bases, and the junction held 11 bases outside the gene matches. The CDR3 runs 15 residues. Germline V CDR1 and CDR2: SGDLS, YYNGEE. DNA for the CDR3: TGTGCCAGCAGCCCCGGGGGAGCGGGAGTGGACGAGCAGTACTTC. As protein: CASSPGGAGVDEQYF.

V and J are TRBV6-7 and TRBJ1-5; 7 bases match TRBD1. TRBV6-7 is an open reading frame, and its role is uncertain. This CDR3 comprises 13 residues. V lost 8 bases and J lost 7; bases outside the gene matches: 8. CDR3 in amino acids: CASRHPGGQPQHF. CDR3 in DNA: TGTGCCAGCCGTCACCCAGGGGGACAGCCCCAGCATTTT.

The chain's CDR3 is CASSSGTMNTEAFF. CDR3 nucleotides: TGCGCCAGCAGCTCCGGGACAATGAACACTGAAGCTTTCTTT. This chain links TRBV5-1 with TRBJ1-1; possible D gene TRBD1, 6 bases. With 3 bases removed from V and 0 bases from J, the gap between germline ends came to 9 bases. CDR1 and CDR2 from the germline V gene are SGHRS and YFSETQ. The CDR3 runs to 14 residues. Full variable domain (outside the CDR3, taken from reference TRBV5-1 and TRBJ1-1): KAGVTQTPRYLIKTRGQQVTLSCSPISGHRSVSWYQQTPGQGLQFLFEYFSETQRNKGNFPGRFSGRQFSNSRSEMNVSTLELGDSALYLCASSSGTMNTEAFFGQGTRLTVV.

The V gene is TRBV5-1, the J gene TRBJ2-5; weak D call: TRBD1 (7 bases). This CDR3 has 16 residues. CDR1 is SGHRS and CDR2 is YFSETQ in the germline V gene. Trimming shortened V by 1 base and J by 2 bases, and 15 bases separated the two germline ends. The CDR3, as DNA: TGCGCCAGCAGCTTGCGACGACAGGGAGGACAAGAGACCCAGTACTTC. The encoded protein is CASSLRRQGGQETQYF.

This clone appeared once. Within the sample, other DNA sequences also encode this same CDR3. The V call is TRBV19, the J call TRBJ1-2; unclear D gene. Per germline, CDR1 LNHDA and CDR2 SQIVND (reference sequence). Deletions cut 6 bases from V and 6 bases from J, with 8 bases between. The CDR3 has 11 residues. The chain's CDR3 is CASSRRDGYTF. CDR3 bases: TGTGCCAGTAGCCGACGGGATGGCTACACCTTC.

This chain joins TRBV4-1 and TRBJ2-3; 10 nucleotides align to TRBD1. V shed 3 bases, J shed 2 bases, and the junction held 5 bases outside the gene matches. This CDR3 region has 16 residues. Germline V gene data show CDR1 as MGHRA and CDR2 as YSYEKL. DNA of the CDR3: TGCGCCAGCAGCCATCGACAGGGGGCCCACACAGATACGCAGTATTTT. Translated: CASSHRQGAHTDTQYF.

The chain links TRBV27 to TRBJ2-1; 7 bases agree with TRBD1. The CDR3 covers 17 residues. Germline values: CDR1 MNHEY, CDR2 SMNVEV (reference sequence). The V and J ends lost 0 bases and 0 bases, in that order; junction bases with no gene match: 5. Here the CDR3 DNA reads TGTGCCAGCAGTTTATCGACGGGACAGAGCTCCTACAATGAGCAGTTCTTC. Translated, it gives CASSLSTGQSSYNEQFF.

V is TRBV3-1 (or the pseudogene TRBV3-2) and J is TRBJ2-3; 11 bases agree with TRBD2. J gave up 4 bases and V 3 bases, and 12 bases lay outside the gene matches. The CDR3 runs to 18 residues. The V gene's germline CDR1 is LGHDT and CDR2 YNNKEL (reference sequence). CDR3 residues: CASSQLIAGGNFPDTQYF. CDR3 sequence (DNA): TGTGCCAGCAGCCAGCTTATAGCGGGGGGGAATTTTCCAGATACGCAGTATTTT.

The V call is TRBV28, the J call TRBJ1-4; D is perhaps TRBD1 (6 bases). The V end lost 4 bases, the J end lost 8 bases, and 11 bases lay between the germline ends. Germline CDR1 and CDR2: MDHEN and SYDVKM. This CDR3 is 13 amino acids long. The CDR3 here is CASSWDIGEKLFF. CDR3 sequence (DNA): TGTGCCAGCAGTTGGGACATCGGCGAAAAACTGTTTTTT.

The chain couples TRBV7-9 to TRBJ2-5, with TRBD1 matching 7 bases. The junction had 8 bases not matched to a gene; V was cut back by 8 bases and J by 2 bases. Germline CDR1 and CDR2: SEHNR and FQNEAQ (reference sequence). The CDR3 extends over 14 amino acids. The CDR3 here is CASRKEGAQETQYF. In nucleotides, the CDR3 is TGTGCCAGCCGAAAAGAGGGGGCGCAAGAGACCCAGTACTTC.